The clone carrying this T cell receptor beta chain was seen a few times. Its target is not known. Germline V gene lookup returns CDR1 SGHAT and CDR2 FQNNGV. V lost 1 base and J lost 5, with 11 bases in between. The CDR3 is made up of 14 amino acids. The whole isolated RNA underwent reverse transcription, so sequencing captured expressed TCRB transcripts. TCRdb's copy holds only in-frame clones and misses some; the assay was immunoSEQ multiplex PCR. The sample lists about 900,000 clones; about a sixth were seen once. This entry is derived from a study of beta chain features in type 1 diabetes. Study-level points and caveats: Shorter TCRB CDR3s, moderately but significantly so, marked every one of the four CD4+ subsets in Type 1 diabetes patients.

This sequence joins TRBV11-2 and TRBJ2-5; TRBD2 is a possible D gene (5 bases). The sequence was collected from a woman aged 18-29 years in good health. The sequenced sample was naive CD4+ T cells from blood. CDR3 DNA sequence: TGTGCCAGCAGCTTAGGGCCTAGCTTGGAGACCCAGTACTTC. It codes for CASSLGPSLETQYF.